This TCR beta chain comes out of a study of blood T cell repertoires in COVID-19. The wider study: Whether acute or convalescent, the COVID-19 samples came from the United States, Italy and Spain. Nucleic acid was either cDNA or gDNA, and it came from T cells, B-cell-depleted T cells, or PBMCs.

This CDR3 is 18 amino acids long. The germline V gene encodes CDR1 SGHNT and CDR2 YENEEA. Between the trimmed V and J ends, which lost 0 bases and 1 base, there was a span of 16 bases. Original methodology: Nucleated cell counts were estimated from reference gene primer amplification. The data were produced by immunoSEQ multiplex PCR, yet TCRdb's version contains in-frame clones alone and is incomplete. V and J calls and clone size are given by that table; D and trimming were obtained from the DNA. The table includes about 120,000 clones, approximately 80% detected once. The sequencing sample was made of peripheral blood. This TCR came from a man between 65 and 85 years old with active or convalescent COVID-19. The V call is TRBV11-3, the J call TRBJ2-4; tentatively, D is TRBD1 (5 bases). CDR3 in amino acids: CASSLDSGFPSAKNIQYF. DNA for the CDR3: TGTGCCAGCAGCTTAGATTCAGGGTTCCCTTCGGCCAAAAACATTCAGTACTTC.